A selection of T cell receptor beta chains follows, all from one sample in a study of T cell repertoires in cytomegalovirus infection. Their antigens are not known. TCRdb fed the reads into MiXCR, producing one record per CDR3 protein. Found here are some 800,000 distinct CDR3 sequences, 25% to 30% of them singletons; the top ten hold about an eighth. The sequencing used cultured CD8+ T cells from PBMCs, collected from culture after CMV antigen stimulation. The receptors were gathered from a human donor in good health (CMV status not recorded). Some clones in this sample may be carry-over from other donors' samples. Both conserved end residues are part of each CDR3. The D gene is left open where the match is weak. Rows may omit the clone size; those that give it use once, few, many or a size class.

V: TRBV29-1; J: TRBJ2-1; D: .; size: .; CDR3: CSAQESSYNEQFF; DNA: TGCAGCGCTCAGGAGAGCTCCTACAATGAGCAGTTCTTC
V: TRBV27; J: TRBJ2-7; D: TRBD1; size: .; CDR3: CASSLAYQGAKQYF; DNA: TGTGCCAGCAGTTTAGCCTATCAGGGGGCTAAGCAGTACTTC
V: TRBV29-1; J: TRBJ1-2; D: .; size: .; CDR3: CSVDRDNEPYGYTF; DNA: TGCAGCGTTGATAGGGACAACGAACCCTATGGCTACACCTTC
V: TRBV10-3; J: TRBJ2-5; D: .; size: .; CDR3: CAISGTEETQYF; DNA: TGTGCCATCAGTGGGACTGAAGAGACCCAGTACTTC
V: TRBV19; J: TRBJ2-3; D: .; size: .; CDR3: CASSMLGGTDTQYF; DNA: TGTGCCAGTAGTATGCTCGGCGGCACAGATACGCAGTATTTT
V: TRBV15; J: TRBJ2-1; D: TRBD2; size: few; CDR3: CATSRAGLGTYNEQFF; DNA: TGTGCCACCAGCAGAGCCGGACTAGGGACCTACAATGAGCAGTTCTTC
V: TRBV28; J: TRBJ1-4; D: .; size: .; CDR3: CASSLGLANEKLFF; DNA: TGTGCCAGCAGTTTAGGCCTAGCTAATGAAAAACTGTTTTTT
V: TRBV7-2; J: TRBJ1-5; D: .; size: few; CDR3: CASSPRHDSNQPQHF; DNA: TGTGCCAGCAGCCCCAGACACGATAGCAATCAGCCCCAGCATTTT
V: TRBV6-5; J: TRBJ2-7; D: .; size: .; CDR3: CASRTGGLYEQYF; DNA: TGTGCCAGCAGGACGGGGGGCCTCTACGAGCAGTACTTC
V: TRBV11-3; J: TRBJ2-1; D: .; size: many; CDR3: CASSLRQDYNEQFF; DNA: TGTGCCAGCAGCCTCCGACAGGACTACAATGAGCAGTTCTTC
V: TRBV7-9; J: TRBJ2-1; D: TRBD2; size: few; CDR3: CASSALAGVHNNEQFF; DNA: TGTGCCAGCAGCGCCCTAGCGGGGGTACATAACAATGAGCAGTTCTTC
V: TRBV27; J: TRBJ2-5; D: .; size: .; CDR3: CASSLSWGSQETQYF; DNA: TGTGCCAGCAGTTTAAGTTGGGGCAGTCAAGAGACCCAGTACTTC
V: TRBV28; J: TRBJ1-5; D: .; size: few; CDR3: CASSSSRGPPESQHF; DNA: TGTGCCAGCAGCTCTTCCAGGGGACCACCAGAGTCCCAGCATTTT
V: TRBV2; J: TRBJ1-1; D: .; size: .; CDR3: CATTGRPTTEAFF; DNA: TGTGCCACCACGGGGCGCCCGACGACTGAAGCTTTCTTT
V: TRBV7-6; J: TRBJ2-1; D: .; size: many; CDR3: CASSLDRGDEQFF; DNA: TGTGCCAGCAGCTTAGACCGTGGTGATGAGCAGTTCTTC
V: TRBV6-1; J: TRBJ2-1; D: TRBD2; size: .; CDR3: CASSEESGGGYNEQFF; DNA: TGTGCCAGCAGTGAAGAGAGCGGGGGAGGATACAATGAGCAGTTCTTC
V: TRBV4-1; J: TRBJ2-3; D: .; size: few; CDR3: CASSPRDTMSTDTQYF; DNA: TGCGCCAGCAGCCCCCGGGACACAATGAGCACAGATACGCAGTATTTT